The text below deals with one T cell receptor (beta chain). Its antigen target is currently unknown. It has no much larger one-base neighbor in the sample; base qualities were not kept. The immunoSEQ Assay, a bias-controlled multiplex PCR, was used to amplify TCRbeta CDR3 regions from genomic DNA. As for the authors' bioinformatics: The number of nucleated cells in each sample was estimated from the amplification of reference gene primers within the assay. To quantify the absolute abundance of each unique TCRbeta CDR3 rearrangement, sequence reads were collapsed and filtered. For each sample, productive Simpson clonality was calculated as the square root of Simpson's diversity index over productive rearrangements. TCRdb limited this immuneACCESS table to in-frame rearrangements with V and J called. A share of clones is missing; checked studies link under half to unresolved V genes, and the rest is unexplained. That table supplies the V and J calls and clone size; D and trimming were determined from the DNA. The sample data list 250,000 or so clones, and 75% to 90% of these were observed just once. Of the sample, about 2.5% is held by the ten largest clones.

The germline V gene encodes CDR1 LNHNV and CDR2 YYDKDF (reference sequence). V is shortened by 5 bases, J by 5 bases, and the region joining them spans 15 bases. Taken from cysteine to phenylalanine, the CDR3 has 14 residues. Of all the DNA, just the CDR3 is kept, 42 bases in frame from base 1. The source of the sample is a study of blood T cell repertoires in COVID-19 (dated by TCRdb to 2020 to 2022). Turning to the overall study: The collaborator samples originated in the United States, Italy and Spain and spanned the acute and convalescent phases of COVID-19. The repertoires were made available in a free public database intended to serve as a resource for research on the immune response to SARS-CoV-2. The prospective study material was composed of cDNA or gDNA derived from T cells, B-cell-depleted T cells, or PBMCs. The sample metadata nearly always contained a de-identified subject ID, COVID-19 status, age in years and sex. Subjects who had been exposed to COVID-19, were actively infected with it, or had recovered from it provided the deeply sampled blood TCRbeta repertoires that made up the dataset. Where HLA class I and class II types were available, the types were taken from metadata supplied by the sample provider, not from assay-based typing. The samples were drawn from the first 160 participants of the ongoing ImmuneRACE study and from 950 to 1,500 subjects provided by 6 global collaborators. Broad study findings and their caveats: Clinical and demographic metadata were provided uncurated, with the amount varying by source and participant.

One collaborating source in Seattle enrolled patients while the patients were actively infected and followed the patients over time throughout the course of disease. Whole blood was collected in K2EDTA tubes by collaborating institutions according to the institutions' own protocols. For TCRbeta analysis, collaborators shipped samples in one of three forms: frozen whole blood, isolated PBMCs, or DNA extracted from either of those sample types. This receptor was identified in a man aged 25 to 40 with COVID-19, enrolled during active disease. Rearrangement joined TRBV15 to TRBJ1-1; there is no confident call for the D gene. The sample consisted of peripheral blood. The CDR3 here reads CATSPSGGITEAFF. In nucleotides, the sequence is TGTGCCACCAGCCCCTCCGGAGGGATAACTGAAGCTTTCTTT.